What follows is one T cell receptor (beta chain) and its context. The assay was immunoSEQ multiplex PCR, and TCRdb's table has in-frame clones only and misses some. The data show approximately 250,000 clones, with about 90% seen just once and about 4% held by the top ten. This specimen belongs to a study of blood T cell repertoires in COVID-19. In the study overall: The study drew acute and convalescent COVID-19 samples from the United States, Italy and Spain.

CDR1 SGHRS and CDR2 YFSETQ come from the germline V gene. This CDR3 spans 13 amino acids. Trimming stripped 4 bases from V and 0 bases from J, with 5 bases between. V usage is TRBV5-1 and J usage is TRBJ1-5; tentative D call: TRBD1 (5 bases). The TCR was taken from a woman under 40 with acute COVID-19. Sequences were obtained from PBMCs or T cells enriched from blood (not recorded which). The CDR3 DNA reads TGCGCCAGCAGCACAGGTAGCAATCAGCCCCAGCATTTT. Amino acid sequence: CASSTGSNQPQHF.